Each of the 5 T cell receptor beta chains below was sequenced from the same sample in a study of tumor-infiltrating lymphocytes in primary liver carcinoma. Reverse transcription of around 0.45 ug total RNA with a constant-region primer produced TCR beta cDNA. A slightly modified ARM-PCR protocol with three nested multiplex PCR rounds produced these TCR beta libraries. Rounds one and two of PCR, each of 10 to 11 cycles, were primed with TRBV1-TRBV30 forward primers and a C-beta reverse primer. TCRdb re-called the multiplex PCR reads through MiXCR, storing one row per CDR3 protein. The table has 330,000 or so distinct CDR3 sequences, around 60% seen once. RNA isolated from unsorted whole blood supplied the blood RNA, with germline DNA also extracted. The sample was peripheral blood. The receptor source for this set is a man aged 40-50 years with primary liver carcinoma and hepatitis B virus infection.

This clonotype appeared a single time. This sequence joins TRBV6-5 and TRBJ2-1; D not resolved. The germline V gene encodes CDR1 MNHEY and CDR2 SVGAGI. Deletions cut 5 bases from V and 14 bases from J, with 22 bases between. The CDR3 covers 14 residues. This chain's CDR3 is CASSPNLLYSLKFF. CDR3 bases: TGTGCCAGCAGTCCCAACCTTTTATATAGTCTTAAGTTCTTC.

The sample holds many counts of this clonotype. J is TRBJ2-1 and V is TRBV11-3; TRBD1 matches 9 bases. The V gene's germline CDR1 is SGHNT and CDR2 YENEEA. The CDR3 extends over 15 amino acids. Germline trimming cut 2 bases from V and 7 bases from J; bases unmatched to any gene: 6. The CDR3 is CASSLPQGASNEQFF. DNA of the CDR3: TGTGCCAGCAGCTTACCACAGGGGGCAAGTAATGAGCAGTTCTTC. The full variable domain, completed using reference TRBV11-3 and TRBJ2-1, is EAGVVQSPRYKIIEKKQPVAFWCNPISGHNTLYWYLQNLGQGPELLIRYENEEAVDDSQLPKDRFSAERLKGVDSTLKIQPAELGDSAVYLCASSLPQGASNEQFFGPGTRLTVL.

Remarks on this clonotype: With a much larger clone just one base away, this may be a read error. The chain has TRBV6-5 and TRBJ2-1; D perhaps matches TRBD1 (6 bases). Germline V gives CDR1 MNHEY, CDR2 SVGAGI. The CDR3 is 12 amino acids. Trimming stripped 5 bases from V and 13 bases from J, with 15 bases between. CDR3 nucleotide sequence: TGTGCCAGCAGTACCACCAGGGGCGGCCAGTTCTTC. Encoded protein: CASSTTRGGQFF.

In its sample, this clonotype was seen many times. The CDR3 spells CASSQEADDEKLFF. In DNA, the CDR3 is TGTGCCAGCAGCCAAGAGGCAGATGATGAAAAACTGTTTTTT. The rearrangement uses TRBV4-2 and TRBJ1-4; D unresolved. The germline gives CDR1 LGHNA, CDR2 YNFKEQ. V was cut by 0 bases and J by 6 bases, with 8 bases left in between. The CDR3 is 14 amino acids.

On this clonotype: A read error is possible here, since a much larger clone lies one base away. This chain links TRBV6-1 with TRBJ2-7; 7 bases map to TRBD1. CDR1 and CDR2 from the germline V gene are MNHNS and SASEGT. With 4 bases clipped from V and 5 bases from J, the junction kept 8 bases outside the gene matches. The CDR3 consists of 14 residues. The CDR3 DNA reads TGTGCCAGCAGTGGAGGACAGGCGTGGCACGAGCAGTACTTC. It codes for CASSGGQAWHEQYF.